The 8 T cell receptor beta chains in this list originate from one sample, sequenced in a study of blood T cell repertoires in COVID-19. TCRdb's table, derived via immunoSEQ multiplex PCR, lists solely in-frame clones and lacks some. The data hold over 90,000 clones, with roughly nine tenths observed a single time. The specimen was peripheral blood. Receptor source: a man aged 50-59 years with acute or convalescent COVID-19.

Concerning this clone: Other DNA sequences in the same sample also yield this CDR3. The chain uses TRBV29-1 and TRBJ1-2; tentatively, D is TRBD1 (6 bases). The CDR3 covers 16 residues. V was cut by 6 bases and J by 4 bases, with 24 bases left in between. The germline V gene encodes CDR1 SQVTM and CDR2 ANQGSEA. Here the CDR3 reads CSVGSVRGGGGYGYTF. For the CDR3, the DNA is TGCAGCGTGGGATCCGTTCGGGGGGGCGGGGGCTATGGCTACACCTTC.

The chain joins TRBV20-1 to TRBJ2-3; TRBD2 matches 7 bases. V gave up 3 bases and J gave up 1 base; unmatched junction bases: 7. The CDR3 is 15 amino acids. Germline values: CDR1 DFQATT, CDR2 SNEGSKA (reference sequence). CDR3 DNA: TGCAGTGCTAGTTGGGCGGGAGTAGGCACAGATACGCAGTATTTT. Its protein product is CSASWAGVGTDTQYF.

The chain recombines TRBV15 with TRBJ2-1, with TRBD2 matching over 7 bases. V shed 0 bases, J shed 4 bases, and the junction held 9 bases outside the gene matches. Germline V gene sequence: CDR1 LNHNV, CDR2 YYDKDF (reference sequence). The CDR3 has 17 amino acids. The CDR3 is CATSRDLGLAVYNEQFF. CDR3 DNA: TGTGCCACCAGCAGAGATCTCGGTCTAGCGGTGTACAATGAGCAGTTCTTC.

V and J are TRBV18 and TRBJ2-7; a weak D match, TRBD2 (5 bases). Trimming stripped 0 bases from V and 2 bases from J, with 8 bases between. The CDR3 covers 14 residues. Germline CDR1 reads KGHSH; CDR2 reads LQKENI. The CDR3 here is CASSPPGKTYEQYF. CDR3 nucleotide sequence: TGTGCCAGCTCACCACCCGGGAAGACCTACGAGCAGTACTTC.

The sample holds a few counts of this clone. The chain couples TRBV10-3 to TRBJ2-1, with D maybe TRBD2 (5 bases). Germline V lookup: CDR1 ENHRY, CDR2 SYGVKD. The CDR3 length is 15 residues. With 5 bases removed from V and 6 bases from J, the gap between germline ends came to 17 bases. The CDR3, as DNA: TGTGCCATCAGTAAGGCCCCAGAGAGGGCCAATGAGCAGTTCTTC. Translating gives CAISKAPERANEQFF.

The chain combines TRBV9 with TRBJ1-6; maybe TRBD1 (5 bases). Germline values: CDR1 SGDLS, CDR2 YYNGEE. This CDR3 is 14 amino acids long. The V and J ends lost 0 bases and 10 bases respectively, with 11 bases between them. The CDR3 DNA is TGTGCCAGCAGCGTAGTGGGGGGAGGCTCACCCCTCCACTTT. The encoded protein is CASSVVGGGSPLHF.

The J gene is TRBJ2-1, the V gene TRBV19; 9 bases agree with TRBD2. V dropped 3 bases and J dropped 6; count of bases not matched to a gene: 9. CDR3 length equals 16 residues. CDR1 LNHDA and CDR2 SQIVND come from the germline V gene (reference sequence). CDR3 protein: CASSIQTGLAGNEQFF. The DNA for the CDR3 is TGTGCCAGTAGTATCCAAACGGGACTAGCCGGCAATGAGCAGTTCTTC.

The V gene is TRBV9, the J gene TRBJ2-7, with D tentatively TRBD2 (6 bases). Trimming shortened V by 0 bases and J by 5 bases, and 18 bases separated the two germline ends. Germline CDR1 and CDR2: SGDLS and YYNGEE. CDR3 size: 16 residues. The CDR3 DNA is TGTGCCAGCAGCGTAGATCCGGGACTTACTTCCGACGAGCAGTACTTC. Translating it yields CASSVDPGLTSDEQYF.